This T cell receptor beta chain was retrieved from a study of blood T cells in healthy people across ages. Between the trimmed V and J ends, which lost 7 bases and 0 bases, there was a span of 10 bases. CDR1 and CDR2 (germline): MNHEY, SMNVEV (reference sequence). The length of the CDR3 is 13 residues. A second roughly 7 to 11 cycle PCR used barcoded and J-beta primers. A template-switch adaptor that had 12 random nucleotides put a tag on each cDNA molecule. TCRdb reprocessed the 5' RACE reads via MiXCR and lists one record per CDR3 protein. The sample consists of over a million distinct CDR3 sequences, 45% of them appearing once.

The rearrangement uses TRBV27 and TRBJ2-7; no clear D gene. The sequencing input was blood. This receptor was obtained from a woman aged 55 to 70 in good health. The CDR3: CASMAGSSYEQYF. The DNA for the CDR3 is TGTGCCAGCATGGCAGGAAGCTCCTACGAGCAGTACTTC.